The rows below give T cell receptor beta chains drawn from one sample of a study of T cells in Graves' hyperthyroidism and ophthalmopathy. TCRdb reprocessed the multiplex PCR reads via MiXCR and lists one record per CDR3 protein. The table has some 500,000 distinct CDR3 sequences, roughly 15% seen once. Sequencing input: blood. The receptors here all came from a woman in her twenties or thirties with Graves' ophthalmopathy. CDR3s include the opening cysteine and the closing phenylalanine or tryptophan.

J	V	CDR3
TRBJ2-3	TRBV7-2	CAGSYPTDTQYF
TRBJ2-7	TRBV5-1	CASSLEVAYEQYF
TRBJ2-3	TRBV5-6	CASSLKSASRGTDTQYF
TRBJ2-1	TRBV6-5	CASSSSFGDDEQFF
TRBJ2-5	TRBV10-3	CAISERIETQYF
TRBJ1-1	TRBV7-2	CASRLRPSPGTVNTEAFF
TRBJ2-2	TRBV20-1	CSAREASHTGELFF
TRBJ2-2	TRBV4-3	CASSQGTSGTITGELFF
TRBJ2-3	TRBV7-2	CASSSHGQRRLGDTQYF
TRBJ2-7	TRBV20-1	CSAVDSYEQYF
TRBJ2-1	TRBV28	CASTGTATSGPYNEQFF
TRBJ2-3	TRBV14	CASSQFRTDTQYF
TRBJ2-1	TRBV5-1	CASSPRQGTYNEQFF
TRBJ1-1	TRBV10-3	CASQGPSGGTEAFF
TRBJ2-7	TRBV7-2	CASSLAGASGIYEQYF
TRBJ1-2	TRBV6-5	CASSYPGRPGGEGYTF
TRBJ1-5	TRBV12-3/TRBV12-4	CASSFDRLMYF
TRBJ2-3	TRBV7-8	CASSFSGTSYTDTQYF
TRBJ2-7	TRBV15	CATSRGLVAYEQYF
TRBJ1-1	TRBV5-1	CASSTGPRNTEAFF
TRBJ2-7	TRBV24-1	CATSDSGQGIGEQYF
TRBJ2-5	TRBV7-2	CASSSSGVQETQYF
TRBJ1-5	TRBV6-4	CASSGDRGQPQHF
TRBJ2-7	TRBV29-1	CSVVGDEQYF
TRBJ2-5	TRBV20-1	CSARVQGGEVRETQYF
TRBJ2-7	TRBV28	CASSYQREFDEQYF
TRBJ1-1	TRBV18	CASSPTVDTEAFF
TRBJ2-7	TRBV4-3	CASSQDPQDDYEQYF
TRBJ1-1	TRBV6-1	CASTEYGAAMNTEAFF
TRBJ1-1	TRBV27	CASSWTGEYTEAFF
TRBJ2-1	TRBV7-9	CASSSLTGGGSSYNEQFF
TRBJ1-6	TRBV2	CATQTGNSPLHF
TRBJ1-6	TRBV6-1	CASSERDRGFGSPLHF
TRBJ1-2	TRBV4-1	CASSQAGVRGYTF
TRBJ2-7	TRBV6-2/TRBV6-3	CASSPGGVSYEQYF
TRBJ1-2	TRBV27	CASSLHTGSADYGYTF
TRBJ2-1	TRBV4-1	CASSQVSGNDRAQFF
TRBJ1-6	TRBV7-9	CASSLVRGEGVGGPLHF
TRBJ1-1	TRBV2	CASSEFGIEAFF
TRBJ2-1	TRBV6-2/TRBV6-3	CASSYTGQGNEQFF
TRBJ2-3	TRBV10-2	CASSWEGSTDTQYF
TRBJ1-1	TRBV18	CASSPKANTEAFF
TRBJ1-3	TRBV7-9	CASSFGGVSGNTIYF
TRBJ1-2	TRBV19	CASRLTGDGYTF
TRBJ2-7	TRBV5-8	CASSWGGGAGEQYF
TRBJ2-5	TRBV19	CASSIYAKETQYF
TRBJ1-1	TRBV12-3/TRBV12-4	CASSLRATNTEAFF
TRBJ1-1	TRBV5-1	CASIHRSDRGRTEAFF